The source of this T cell receptor beta chain is a study of vaccination effects on CD4 cells after COVID-19. Study background: The study obtained samples from a couple of convalescent patients 16 days and one week before vaccination.

Sequencing was performed with immunoSEQ multiplex PCR; in TCRdb, only in-frame clones are kept and a portion is missing. The sample shows fewer than 30,000 clones, 75% to 85% of them seen only once. ViraFEST expansion of antigen-specific CD4+ T cells with viral peptide pools preceded sequencing. Investigators separated out CD4+ T cells once approximately 9 days of culture had passed. The infection with SARS-CoV-2 (confirmed by PCR) occurred in this person between March and December 2020. About 2.2 million PBMC per well were cultured with 10 IU/ml IL-2 and roughly 9.9 ug/ml peptides. Cells had half their medium changed to IL-2 medium on days 3 and 7. In its sample, this clone was seen once. Its antigen is currently unknown. The TCR originated in a human donor who had a prior SARS-CoV-2 infection. Source: CD4+ T cells from PBMCs cultured with HCoV-NL63 spike peptides, taken before COVID-19 vaccination.

The CDR3 sequence: CASSQDGSYYGYTF. CDR3 DNA sequence: TGTGCCAGCAGCCAAGATGGAAGTTACTATGGCTACACCTTC. The genes are TRBV4-2 and TRBJ1-2; the D is unclear. V was cut by 0 bases and J by 3 bases, with 8 bases left in between. Germline loops: CDR1 LGHNA, CDR2 YNFKEQ. The CDR3 consists of 14 residues.